Sequencing of this TCR beta chain was carried out in a study of blood T cells in healthy people across ages. Isolation of PBMCs gave at least 6.5 million cells per sample. With each sample, at least 5 micrograms of total RNA were extracted. On this clonotype itself: The target antigen is unknown.

With 4 bases clipped from V and 5 bases from J, the junction kept 9 bases outside the gene matches. There are 17 residues in the CDR3. Germline V CDR1 and CDR2: MNHEY, SMNVEV (reference sequence). General observations from the study: In these data, TCR beta diversity tracked strongly with naive T cell percentage. Aged donors had fewer naive CD4+ cells and lower diversity than long-lived donors.

Sample-barcoded 5' priming and a J-beta primer mix drove a second PCR of 7 to 11 cycles. Via MiXCR, TCRdb re-called the 5' RACE reads, giving one row per CDR3 protein. The sample yields 800,000 to 900,000 distinct CDR3 sequences, around 62% seen once. Sample: blood. The chain carries TRBV27 and TRBJ2-2, with 11 bases fitting TRBD2. The receptor was isolated from a man aged 30 to 45 in good health. CDR3: CASSSYLAGGRTGELFF. The CDR3 bases are TGTGCCAGCAGTTCCTACTTAGCGGGGGGGCGGACCGGGGAGCTGTTTTTT.